This paragraph reports one TCR beta chain. The antigen is not known. Amplified TCR beta CDR3 regions derived from RNA transcripts. The study used the HTBI primer set for a first-round RT-PCR of the TCR CDR3. In TCRdb, the multiplex PCR reads were re-called with MiXCR into one record per CDR3 protein. Of roughly 250,000 distinct CDR3 sequences in the sample, approximately 23% were seen once. This record belongs to a study of T cells in Graves' hyperthyroidism and ophthalmopathy. Study-wide results and caveats: From stable hyperthyroidism, ophthalmopathy was separated by a 13 V-J model.

Reasons for excluding patients were uncontrolled infection, other autoimmune disease, pregnancy or lactation. Orbital computed tomography and thyroid ultrasound, together with serum TRAb and thyroxine and clinical symptoms, were used for diagnoses. Cells are PBMCs isolated from 10 ml of fresh blood. Sequencing was performed on blood. The receptor was isolated from a man in his thirties or forties with Graves' ophthalmopathy.

The CDR3, as DNA: TGTGCCAGCTCATCACGGGACACGAAGGATACGCAGTATTTT. Its translation: CASSSRDTKDTQYF. J is TRBJ2-3 and V is TRBV18; D perhaps matches TRBD1 (6 bases). The germline gives CDR1 KGHSH, CDR2 LQKENI. V was cut by 5 bases and J by 6 bases, with 15 bases left in between. CDR3 length: 14 residues.